This T cell receptor beta chain was identified in a study of control samples from healthy donors and cancer patients (TCRdb year 2020). The library was made by the immunoSEQ multiplex PCR assay. Here the immuneACCESS table is served through TCRdb, limited to in-frame sequences with V and J called. Missing clones are a known gap in these copies; in checked studies unresolved V genes cover under half, and the rest lacks a known reason. In this sample the table shows some 89,000 clones, over 75% of which occur a single time. The ten largest clones represent approximately 2% of the sample. As regards this clone: Its antigen has not been determined. There are no base qualities to consult, and no much larger clone falls within one base.

CDR1 and CDR2, per the germline V gene (reference sequence), are LGHDT and YNNKEL. The CDR3 spans 17 residues, from the cysteine through the phenylalanine. Only the CDR3 DNA stays, 51 bases, in frame from base 1. Compared with germline, V lacks 2 bases and J lacks 3 bases; bases without a gene match: 7. The sequence was obtained from a woman in her thirties or forties in good health. Sequenced material: blood. The chain links TRBV3-1 (or the pseudogene TRBV3-2) with TRBJ2-3, with TRBD1 matching 11 junction bases. The CDR3 here reads CASSQQADRGLTDTQYF. DNA sequence: TGTGCCAGCAGCCAACAAGCGGACAGGGGGCTTACAGATACGCAGTATTTT.